A single sample gave rise to the 5 T cell receptor beta chains below, sequenced in a study of shared clonotypes between healthy human individuals. Sequencing was performed with immunoSEQ multiplex PCR; in TCRdb, only in-frame clones are kept and a portion is missing. Altogether roughly 1 million clones are present, around 76% being singletons, with the ten largest covering approximately 1.5%. Sequenced: memory CD4+ T cells sorted from blood. Stated subset: CD45RA-negative fraction. Every receptor here comes from a man aged 18 to 29 in good health.

About this clone itself: Distinct nucleotide sequences in the sample also encode this CDR3. V gene TRBV5-1 combines with J gene TRBJ2-1; D is undetermined. With 4 bases removed from V and 4 bases from J, the gap between germline ends came to 6 bases. CDR1 is SGHRS, CDR2 YFSETQ, per germline. The length of the CDR3 is 12 residues. The DNA for the CDR3 is TGCGCCAGCAGCGATCAGTACAATGAGCAGTTCTTC. Translating gives CASSDQYNEQFF. Based on the CDR3 plus reference TRBV5-1 and TRBJ2-1, the full variable domain is KAGVTQTPRYLIKTRGQQVTLSCSPISGHRSVSWYQQTPGQGLQFLFEYFSETQRNKGNFPGRFSGRQFSNSRSEMNVSTLELGDSALYLCASSDQYNEQFFGPGTRLTVL.

In its sample, this clone was seen a few times. This rearrangement joins TRBV5-1 to TRBJ2-5; D gene uncertain. The CDR3 has 14 amino acids. Per germline, CDR1 SGHRS and CDR2 YFSETQ. The V and J ends lost 2 bases and 2 bases respectively, with 10 bases between them. The CDR3 protein is CASSFRQEQETQYF. The CDR3 DNA reads as TGCGCCAGCAGCTTCCGGCAGGAACAAGAGACCCAGTACTTC.

The CDR3 region is CASSQVVRETQYF. The CDR3 bases are TGCGCCAGCAGCCAAGTGGTGCGGGAGACCCAGTACTTC. The gene calls are TRBV4-1 and TRBJ2-5; no reliable D call. This CDR3 region has 13 residues. Germline-derived CDR1 and CDR2 are MGHRA and YSYEKL. The V and J ends lost 1 base and 5 bases respectively, with 8 bases between them.

V gene TRBV28 combines with J gene TRBJ1-2; perhaps TRBD1 as D (6 bases). Germline loops: CDR1 MDHEN, CDR2 SYDVKM. The V end was cut by 4 bases, the J end by 4 bases, with 7 bases between. CDR3 length: 12 amino acids. DNA for the CDR3: TGTGCCAGCAGTTCAGGGGTCTATGGCTACACCTTC. It specifies CASSSGVYGYTF.

About this clone itself: This sample also contains other DNA sequences that code for the same CDR3. The gene calls are TRBV7-2 and TRBJ2-7; 8 positions match TRBD2. Germline values: CDR1 SGHTA, CDR2 FQGNSA. V lost 5 bases and J lost 3; bases outside the gene matches: 3. The CDR3 is 13 residues long. Here the CDR3 reads CASSLLAGYEQYF. The CDR3 region has the DNA TGTGCCAGCAGCCTGCTAGCGGGCTACGAGCAGTACTTC.